This is a list of T cell receptor beta chains from one sample in a study of T cell changes during pregnancy in multiple sclerosis. Sequenced by immunoSEQ multiplex PCR; TCRdb stores in-frame clones only, minus some. Among 57,000 or so clones listed, approximately 90% were seen once. The input for sequencing was peripheral blood, taken after pregnancy. All receptors derive from a female donor in good health, enrolled as a control in a pregnancy study. Both conserved end residues are part of each CDR3. D genes are given only for firm matches. The listing skips clone size in some rows; elsewhere it reads once, few, many or a size class.

v_call: TRBV5-4
clone_size: few
d_call: .
j_call: TRBJ2-1
cdr3_nt: TGTGCCAGCAGGCCCACTAGCTCCTACAATGAGCAGTTCTTC
cdr3_aa: CASRPTSSYNEQFF

v_call: TRBV9
clone_size: .
d_call: TRBD1
j_call: TRBJ2-7
cdr3_nt: TGTGCCAGCAGCGTAGATGGGTCGGGGACAGGGAAAGGCGAGCAGTACTTC
cdr3_aa: CASSVDGSGTGKGEQYF

v_call: TRBV5-5
clone_size: once
d_call: .
j_call: TRBJ1-5
cdr3_nt: TGTGCCAGCAGCTTAGAAGGAGGACGCGGACGTTTTCCTCAGCCCCAGCATTTT
cdr3_aa: CASSLEGGRGRFPQPQHF

v_call: TRBV5-1
clone_size: .
d_call: .
j_call: TRBJ2-7
cdr3_nt: TGCGCCAGCAGCTTGGCTTACGAGCAGTACTTC
cdr3_aa: CASSLAYEQYF

v_call: TRBV28
clone_size: .
d_call: TRBD2
j_call: TRBJ2-1
cdr3_nt: TGTGCCAGCAGTCCCGCTAGCGGGAATGTCGCTGAGCAGTTCTTC
cdr3_aa: CASSPASGNVAEQFF

v_call: TRBV28
clone_size: .
d_call: TRBD2
j_call: TRBJ2-3
cdr3_nt: TGTGCCAGCAGTTTAGGGACTAGCGGGAGCTTGTACGGTACGCAGTATTTT
cdr3_aa: CASSLGTSGSLYGTQYF

v_call: TRBV11-3
clone_size: few
d_call: TRBD1
j_call: TRBJ2-4
cdr3_nt: TGTGCCAGCAGCTTAGTTCGACAGGGACACATTCAGTACTTC
cdr3_aa: CASSLVRQGHIQYF

v_call: TRBV28
clone_size: .
d_call: .
j_call: TRBJ1-4
cdr3_nt: TGTGCCAGTTCCCGGGCTAATGAAAAACTGTTTTTT
cdr3_aa: CASSRANEKLFF

v_call: TRBV4-3
clone_size: .
d_call: TRBD1
j_call: TRBJ1-1
cdr3_nt: TGCGCCAGCAGCCGCACAGGGGGAACCACTGAAGCTTTCTTT
cdr3_aa: CASSRTGGTTEAFF

v_call: TRBV5-1
clone_size: .
d_call: TRBD1
j_call: TRBJ1-4
cdr3_nt: TGCGCCAGCAGCTCCGGACAGGCGGATGAAAAACTGTTTTTT
cdr3_aa: CASSSGQADEKLFF

v_call: TRBV11-3
clone_size: .
d_call: .
j_call: TRBJ2-7
cdr3_nt: TGTGCCAGCAGCTTAGAAGACATCTCCTACGAGCAGTACTTC
cdr3_aa: CASSLEDISYEQYF

v_call: TRBV7-8
clone_size: few
d_call: .
j_call: TRBJ2-3
cdr3_nt: TGTGCCAGCAGCTTAACGTCAGGATCCCTCACAGATACGCAGTATTTT
cdr3_aa: CASSLTSGSLTDTQYF

v_call: TRBV7-2
clone_size: .
d_call: TRBD1
j_call: TRBJ2-7
cdr3_nt: TGTGCCAGCAGCCCCGACAGGGCGTCCTACGAGCAGTACTTC
cdr3_aa: CASSPDRASYEQYF

v_call: TRBV10-2
clone_size: .
d_call: TRBD2
j_call: TRBJ2-2
cdr3_nt: TGCGCCAGCAGATCGATACTAGCGGAGGGGGCGAACACCGGGGAGCTGTTTTTT
cdr3_aa: CASRSILAEGANTGELFF

v_call: TRBV7-2
clone_size: .
d_call: TRBD1
j_call: TRBJ1-1
cdr3_nt: TGTGCCAGCAGCGGACAGGCCAACACTGAAGCTTTCTTT
cdr3_aa: CASSGQANTEAFF

v_call: TRBV5-4
clone_size: .
d_call: .
j_call: TRBJ2-7
cdr3_nt: TGTGCCAGCAGCCCTGGAGGAGGGATAGACCTCTACGAGCAGTACTTC
cdr3_aa: CASSPGGGIDLYEQYF

v_call: TRBV19
clone_size: .
d_call: .
j_call: TRBJ1-4
cdr3_nt: TGTGCCAGTAGTATCGGACAGTCTAATGAAAAACTGTTTTTT
cdr3_aa: CASSIGQSNEKLFF

v_call: TRBV4-1
clone_size: .
d_call: TRBD2
j_call: TRBJ2-5
cdr3_nt: TGCGCCAGCAGCCAAGAACCCCCTAGCGGGAGTATACAAGAGACCCAGTACTTC
cdr3_aa: CASSQEPPSGSIQETQYF

v_call: TRBV7-3
clone_size: .
d_call: TRBD2
j_call: TRBJ2-1
cdr3_nt: TGTGCCAGCAGCGTCTCACTAGCGGGGACCCGGAATGAGCAGTTCTTC
cdr3_aa: CASSVSLAGTRNEQFF

v_call: TRBV5-1
clone_size: .
d_call: TRBD1
j_call: TRBJ1-2
cdr3_nt: TGCGCCAGCAGCTTCCTCAAGGTGGACAGGGGGAACTATGGCTACACCTTC
cdr3_aa: CASSFLKVDRGNYGYTF

v_call: TRBV5-1
clone_size: .
d_call: TRBD1
j_call: TRBJ2-1
cdr3_nt: TGCGCCAGCAGGCTGACAGGGTCCAACAATGAGCAGTTCTTC
cdr3_aa: CASRLTGSNNEQFF

v_call: TRBV28
clone_size: once
d_call: TRBD2
j_call: TRBJ2-7
cdr3_nt: TGTGCCAGCAGTTCAAGCGGGACTAGCGGCTCCTACGAGCAGTACTTC
cdr3_aa: CASSSSGTSGSYEQYF

v_call: TRBV19
clone_size: .
d_call: .
j_call: TRBJ1-5
cdr3_nt: TGTGCCACGGCGGATAGCAATCAGCCCCAGCATTTT
cdr3_aa: CATADSNQPQHF

v_call: TRBV5-1
clone_size: .
d_call: .
j_call: TRBJ2-7
cdr3_nt: TGCGCCAGCAGCTTGTTCAGGGGATCCTACGAGCAGTACTTC
cdr3_aa: CASSLFRGSYEQYF

v_call: TRBV5-6
clone_size: .
d_call: .
j_call: TRBJ2-7
cdr3_nt: TGTGCCAGCAGCTTAGCAGGGATCCACGAGCAGTACTTC
cdr3_aa: CASSLAGIHEQYF

v_call: TRBV11-2
clone_size: .
d_call: TRBD1
j_call: TRBJ1-1
cdr3_nt: TGTGCCAGCAGGCACAGGGGCGTTGAAGCTTTCTTT
cdr3_aa: CASRHRGVEAFF

v_call: TRBV11-2
clone_size: .
d_call: TRBD1
j_call: TRBJ2-7
cdr3_nt: TGTGCCAGCAGCTTAGATCGTGGGACAGCCTACGAGCAGTACTTC
cdr3_aa: CASSLDRGTAYEQYF

v_call: TRBV7-2
clone_size: .
d_call: .
j_call: TRBJ1-6
cdr3_nt: TGTGCCAGCAGCTTTTTCAGGGGCTACCATAATTCACCCCTCCACTTT
cdr3_aa: CASSFFRGYHNSPLHF

v_call: TRBV4-2
clone_size: .
d_call: TRBD1
j_call: TRBJ1-1
cdr3_nt: TGTGCCAGCAGCCAAGTGCGACAGGGAAGGTTGGGTTGGACTGAAGCTTTCTTT
cdr3_aa: CASSQVRQGRLGWTEAFF

v_call: TRBV6-5
clone_size: .
d_call: .
j_call: TRBJ2-3
cdr3_nt: TGTGCCAGCAGTTACTCGAGACCTGGGGCGGATACGCAGTATTTT
cdr3_aa: CASSYSRPGADTQYF

v_call: TRBV9
clone_size: .
d_call: TRBD2
j_call: TRBJ2-1
cdr3_nt: TGTGCCAGCAGCCCTAGCGGCTACAACTACAATGAGCAGTTCTTC
cdr3_aa: CASSPSGYNYNEQFF

v_call: TRBV11-3
clone_size: .
d_call: .
j_call: TRBJ2-3
cdr3_nt: TGTGCCAGCAGCTTTTCAGAGGTAGATACGCAGTATTTT
cdr3_aa: CASSFSEVDTQYF

v_call: TRBV27
clone_size: .
d_call: .
j_call: TRBJ2-1
cdr3_nt: TGTGCCAGCAGTTTAAGAAGGAGCTCCTACAATGAGCAGTTCTTC
cdr3_aa: CASSLRRSSYNEQFF

v_call: TRBV4-3
clone_size: .
d_call: .
j_call: TRBJ1-2
cdr3_nt: TGCGCCAGCAGCCAAGAGGGCAGGGGCTATGGCTACACCTTC
cdr3_aa: CASSQEGRGYGYTF

v_call: TRBV20-1
clone_size: .
d_call: TRBD2
j_call: TRBJ2-5
cdr3_nt: TGCAGTGCTAGGGCGGGGGGGACCCAGTACTTC
cdr3_aa: CSARAGGTQYF

v_call: TRBV11-1
clone_size: .
d_call: .
j_call: TRBJ2-3
cdr3_nt: TGTGCCAGCAGCTCAAGACAGAGCACAGATACGCAGTATTTT
cdr3_aa: CASSSRQSTDTQYF

v_call: TRBV30
clone_size: .
d_call: .
j_call: TRBJ2-5
cdr3_nt: TGTGCCTGGAGTGTAGGGACACCCATCACCGAGACCCAGTACTTC
cdr3_aa: CAWSVGTPITETQYF

v_call: TRBV28
clone_size: .
d_call: .
j_call: TRBJ2-1
cdr3_nt: TGTGCCAGCAGGCCTACAGGCGCTGAGCAGTTCTTC
cdr3_aa: CASRPTGAEQFF

v_call: TRBV10-2
clone_size: .
d_call: TRBD1
j_call: TRBJ1-4
cdr3_nt: TGCGCCAGCAAAGGGGGCTTAGCTAATGAAAAACTGTTTTTT
cdr3_aa: CASKGGLANEKLFF

v_call: TRBV5-1
clone_size: .
d_call: .
j_call: TRBJ2-7
cdr3_nt: TGCGCCAGCAGCTTTCTACCAGGGTACGAGCAGTACTTC
cdr3_aa: CASSFLPGYEQYF

v_call: TRBV4-2
clone_size: .
d_call: .
j_call: TRBJ2-3
cdr3_nt: TGTGCCAGCAGCCAAGAGCCCCTAGCAGGTACGCAGTATTTT
cdr3_aa: CASSQEPLAGTQYF

v_call: TRBV5-5
clone_size: .
d_call: .
j_call: TRBJ1-6
cdr3_nt: TGTGCCAGCAGCACTCTGGGGGGGGGAGAACCCCTCCACTTT
cdr3_aa: CASSTLGGGEPLHF

v_call: TRBV15
clone_size: .
d_call: .
j_call: TRBJ2-5
cdr3_nt: TGTGCCACCAGTGAACGGCGGAATCAGGGGGAGACCCAGTACTTC
cdr3_aa: CATSERRNQGETQYF

v_call: TRBV28
clone_size: .
d_call: TRBD1
j_call: TRBJ2-5
cdr3_nt: TGTGCCAGCAGTTCGGGACAGGAGGAGACCCAGTACTTC
cdr3_aa: CASSSGQEETQYF

v_call: TRBV5-1
clone_size: .
d_call: .
j_call: TRBJ2-3
cdr3_nt: TGCGCCAGCATCGCCGGGACTGGGTTCACAGATACGCAGTATTTT
cdr3_aa: CASIAGTGFTDTQYF

v_call: TRBV6-1
clone_size: .
d_call: .
j_call: TRBJ2-7
cdr3_nt: TGTGCCAGCAGTGAATCGCGGTATAAGCAGGGGGGCGATCCCTACGAGCAGTACTTC
cdr3_aa: CASSESRYKQGGDPYEQYF

v_call: TRBV13
clone_size: .
d_call: TRBD2
j_call: TRBJ2-2
cdr3_nt: TGTGCCAGCAGCCGGGGACTAGCGGGAACCACGAACACCGGGGAGCTGTTTTTT
cdr3_aa: CASSRGLAGTTNTGELFF

v_call: TRBV5-5
clone_size: few
d_call: .
j_call: TRBJ1-2
cdr3_nt: TGTGCCAGCAGCTTGTCTACGGACTATGGCTACACCTTC
cdr3_aa: CASSLSTDYGYTF

v_call: TRBV29-1
clone_size: once
d_call: .
j_call: TRBJ2-5
cdr3_nt: TGCAGCGTTGTTAAAGGGGAAGAGACCCAGTACTTC
cdr3_aa: CSVVKGEETQYF

v_call: TRBV7-9
clone_size: .
d_call: TRBD1
j_call: TRBJ1-2
cdr3_nt: TGTGCCAGCAGTGGGGACAGGGGTATCTATGGCTACACCTTC
cdr3_aa: CASSGDRGIYGYTF

v_call: TRBV9
clone_size: .
d_call: .
j_call: TRBJ2-7
cdr3_nt: TGTGCCAGCAGCGCGCGAGACTTAGGCGAGCAGTACTTC
cdr3_aa: CASSARDLGEQYF

v_call: TRBV5-1
clone_size: .
d_call: TRBD1
j_call: TRBJ1-1
cdr3_nt: TGCGCCAGCAGATGGGACAGGGGTAACACTGAAGCTTTCTTT
cdr3_aa: CASRWDRGNTEAFF

v_call: TRBV29-1
clone_size: .
d_call: .
j_call: TRBJ1-4
cdr3_nt: TGCAGCGTCGGGAGAGGGGTCGGAGAAAAACTGTTTTTT
cdr3_aa: CSVGRGVGEKLFF

v_call: TRBV6-5
clone_size: few
d_call: .
j_call: TRBJ1-3
cdr3_nt: TGTGCCAGCAGGCGGGGGGTGGGTGGAAACACCATATATTTT
cdr3_aa: CASRRGVGGNTIYF